What follows are 16 T cell receptor beta chains derived from one specimen sequenced in a study of blood T cells in healthy people across ages. Primers used in a second PCR of about 7 to 12 cycles were a sample-barcoded 5' primer and a J-beta primer mix. TCRdb called the 5' RACE reads again in MiXCR, with one record for every CDR3 protein. This sample has about 1.4 million distinct CDR3 sequences; approximately 59% occur once, and the top ten carry under 8.5%. Sequenced: blood. These receptors came from a man aged 18 to 35 in good health.

This clonotype was seen more than once but under ten times. V and J are TRBV9 and TRBJ1-2; possibly TRBD1 for D (5 bases). Germline V gene data show CDR1 as SGDLS and CDR2 as YYNGEE. V was pared by 4 bases and J by 4 bases, with 14 bases between. The CDR3 consists of 14 residues. CDR3 sequence reads: CASSQFGASYGYTF. The CDR3 bases are TGTGCCAGCAGCCAATTCGGGGCGTCCTATGGCTACACCTTC.

This chain joins TRBV28 and TRBJ2-3; TRBD1 might be the D (6 bases). The CDR3 totals 16 residues. Per the germline V gene, CDR1 is MDHEN and CDR2 is SYDVKM. Trimming removed 5 bases at V and 0 bases at J, with 15 bases between. CDR3 amino acids: CASSPPPGVSTDTQYF. CDR3 DNA: TGTGCCAGCAGTCCCCCCCCAGGGGTTAGCACAGATACGCAGTATTTT. Based on the CDR3 plus reference TRBV28 and TRBJ2-3, the full variable domain is DVKVTQSSRYLVKRTGEKVFLECVQDMDHENMFWYRQDPGLGLRLIYFSYDVKMKEKGDIPEGYSVSREKKERFSLILESASTNQTSMYLCASSPPPGVSTDTQYFGPGTRLTVL.

The table lists this clonotype with a few counts. The chain recombines TRBV3-1 with TRBJ1-2, with 10 bases lining up with TRBD1. The germline CDR1 and CDR2 sequences are LGHDT and YNNKEL (reference sequence). CDR3 length: 14 amino acids. The J segment lost 6 bases and the V segment lost 5 bases, leaving 6 bases of the junction unmatched. The CDR3 coding sequence is TGTGCCAGCAGCTTTGGGACAGGGGCCCATGGCTACACCTTC. It yields the protein CASSFGTGAHGYTF.

The table lists this clonotype with a few counts. The gene calls are TRBV29-1 and TRBJ1-1, with 7 nucleotides matching TRBD1. The CDR3 consists of 14 residues. Germline V gene lookup returns CDR1 SQVTM and CDR2 ANQGSEA. J gave up 4 bases and V 4 bases, and 9 bases lay outside the gene matches. DNA for the CDR3: TGCAGCGTTGGATCTTCAGGGGGGAGCACTGAAGCTTTCTTT. Its protein is CSVGSSGGSTEAFF.

This chain uses TRBV7-2 with TRBJ2-4; TRBD2 matches at 13 bases. V shed 5 bases, J shed 7 bases, and the junction held 5 bases outside the gene matches. Germline lookup yields CDR1 SGHTA and CDR2 FQGNSA. This CDR3 spans 15 amino acids. CDR3: CASSQTSGGANIQYF. For the CDR3, the DNA is TGTGCCAGCAGCCAAACTAGCGGGGGGGCTAACATTCAGTACTTC.

The V gene is TRBV7-9, the J gene TRBJ1-1, with 12 bases that match TRBD1. This CDR3 spans 16 amino acids. Germline V gene sequence: CDR1 SEHNR, CDR2 FQNEAQ (reference sequence). Germline trimming cut 4 bases from V and 4 bases from J; bases unmatched to any gene: 7. The CDR3 bases are TGTGCCAGCAGCTCGGGACAGGGGGCCTCGGGCACTGAAGCTTTCTTT. Protein sequence: CASSSGQGASGTEAFF.

V gene TRBV29-1 combines with J gene TRBJ1-4, with D hard to call. The germline gives CDR1 SQVTM, CDR2 ANQGSEA. V was pared by 5 bases and J by 1 base, with 14 bases between. The CDR3 extends over 15 amino acids. For the CDR3, the DNA is TGCAGCGTTCCTAAAGTAGCGGTAACTAATGAAAAACTGTTTTTT. It yields the protein CSVPKVAVTNEKLFF. The full variable domain, completed using reference TRBV29-1 and TRBJ1-4, is SAVISQKPSRDICQRGTSLTIQCQVDSQVTMMFWYRQQPGQSLTLIATANQGSEATYESGFVIDKFPISRPNLTFSTLTVSNMSPEDSSIYLCSVPKVAVTNEKLFFGSGTQLSVL.

V is TRBV12-3 or TRBV12-4 and J is TRBJ2-2, with a weak D call TRBD1 (5 bases). CDR3 length: 16 residues. V shed 7 bases and J shed 2 bases, with 17 bases lying between them. The CDR3: CASTNPGHLNTGELFF. CDR3 coding DNA: TGTGCCAGCACGAACCCCGGACACCTCAACACCGGGGAGCTGTTTTTT.

This chain connects TRBV6-1 to TRBJ1-6; the D gene is possibly TRBD1 (6 bases). The CDR3 is made up of 15 amino acids. V dropped 4 bases and J dropped 9 bases, with 16 bases sitting between them. The germline gives CDR1 MNHNS, CDR2 SASEGT. The CDR3 spells CASSALDSRSSPLHF. CDR3 bases: TGTGCCAGCAGTGCTCTGGACAGTCGGTCTTCACCCCTCCACTTT.

The J gene is TRBJ2-3, the V gene TRBV10-3; tentatively, D is TRBD1 (5 bases). The CDR3 has 17 amino acids. CDR1 and CDR2 (germline): ENHRY, SYGVKD. V was clipped by 0 bases and J by 2 bases, with 15 bases between them. CDR3 protein: CAISESNQGDTTDTQYF. Here the CDR3 DNA reads TGTGCCATCAGTGAGTCGAATCAGGGTGACACCACAGATACGCAGTATTTT.

The chain recombines TRBV12-3 or TRBV12-4 with TRBJ2-7, with D possibly matching TRBD2 (5 bases). The V gene lost 6 bases and the J gene lost 6 bases, with 9 bases spanning the gap. The CDR3 contains 11 residues. The CDR3 region is CASRRAGEQYF. The CDR3 nucleotides read TGTGCCAGCAGGCGTGCGGGCGAGCAGTACTTC.

This chain links TRBV7-9 with TRBJ2-3; perhaps TRBD2 as D (5 bases). Germline V gives CDR1 SEHNR, CDR2 FQNEAQ (reference sequence). This CDR3 contains 15 residues. Trimming stripped 2 bases from V and 2 bases from J, with 11 bases between. CDR3 protein: CASSLRGAITDTQYF. CDR3 DNA sequence: TGTGCCAGCAGCTTACGGGGTGCGATCACAGATACGCAGTATTTT.

The chain is built from TRBV2 and TRBJ2-1, with 7 bases lining up with TRBD2. The germline V gene encodes CDR1 SNHLY and CDR2 FYNNEI. CDR3 length equals 16 residues. J lost 3 bases, V lost 10 bases, and 15 bases had no gene match. For the CDR3, the DNA is TGTGCCACCACTCAGAGTAGCGGGCCAAACTACAATGAGCAGTTCTTC. Protein: CATTQSSGPNYNEQFF.

This chain joins TRBV15 and TRBJ2-7, with a tentative D call TRBD2 (5 bases). Germline V gene sequence: CDR1 LNHNV, CDR2 YYDKDF (reference sequence). V was trimmed by 6 bases and J by 5 bases, leaving 20 bases between them. The CDR3 covers 15 residues. Here the CDR3 DNA reads TGTGCCACCAGTACCAGCGGATCGGTCGGGCACGAGCAGTACTTC. This gives the protein CATSTSGSVGHEQYF. Supplemented by reference TRBV15 and TRBJ2-7, the full variable domain reads DAMVIQNPRYQVTQFGKPVTLSCSQTLNHNVMYWYQQKSSQAPKLLFHYYDKDFNNEADTPDNFQSRRPNTSFCFLDIRSPGLGDTAMYLCATSTSGSVGHEQYFGPGTRLTVT.

The V gene is TRBV27, the J gene TRBJ1-6, with D unresolved. There are 14 residues in the CDR3. Between the trimmed V and J ends, which lost 8 bases and 5 bases, there was a span of 13 bases. Germline values: CDR1 MNHEY, CDR2 SMNVEV (reference sequence). The CDR3 nucleotides are TGTGCCAGCGGGTGGACCCTCGATAATTCACCCCTCCACTTT. Translated: CASGWTLDNSPLHF.

The chain links TRBV7-9 to TRBJ2-2; 8 bases align to TRBD1. Germline lookup yields CDR1 SEHNR and CDR2 FQNEAQ (reference sequence). Unmatched junction bases numbered 5, after V lost 8 bases and J lost 3 bases. CDR3 length: 14 amino acids. The CDR3 nucleotides are TGTGCCAGCCCACCGGGACAGGACACCGGGGAGCTGTTTTTT. Its translation is CASPPGQDTGELFF.